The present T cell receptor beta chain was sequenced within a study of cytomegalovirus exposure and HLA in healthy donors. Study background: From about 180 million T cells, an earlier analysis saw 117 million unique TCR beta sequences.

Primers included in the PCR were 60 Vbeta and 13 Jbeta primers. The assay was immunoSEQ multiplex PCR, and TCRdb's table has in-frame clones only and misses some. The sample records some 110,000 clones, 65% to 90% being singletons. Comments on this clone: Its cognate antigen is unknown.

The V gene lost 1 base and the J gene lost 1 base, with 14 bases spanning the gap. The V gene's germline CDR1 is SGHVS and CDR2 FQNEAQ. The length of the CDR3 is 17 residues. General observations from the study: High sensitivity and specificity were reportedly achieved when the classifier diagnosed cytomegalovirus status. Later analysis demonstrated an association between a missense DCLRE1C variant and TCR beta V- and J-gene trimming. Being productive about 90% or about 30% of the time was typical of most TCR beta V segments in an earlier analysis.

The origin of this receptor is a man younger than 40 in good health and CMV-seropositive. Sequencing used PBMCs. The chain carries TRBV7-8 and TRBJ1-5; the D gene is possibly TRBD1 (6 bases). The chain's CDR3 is CASSLGQGRGSNQPQHF. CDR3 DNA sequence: TGTGCCAGCAGCTTAGGCCAGGGGAGGGGGAGCAATCAGCCCCAGCATTTT. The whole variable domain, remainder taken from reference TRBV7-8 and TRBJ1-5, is GAGVSQSPRYKVAKRGQDVALRCDPISGHVSLFWYQQALGQGPEFLTYFQNEAQLDKSGLPSDRFFAERPEGSVSTLKIQRTQQEDSAVYLCASSLGQGRGSNQPQHFGDGTRLSIL.